This TCR beta chain derives from a study of cytomegalovirus exposure and HLA in healthy donors. Broader study findings: Presence/absence analyses treated sequencing depth as roughly uniform across donors. Per a later analysis, HLA-associated TCR beta chains showed more clonal expansion than other, equally common TCR beta chains.

Germline V gene data show CDR1 as SEHNR and CDR2 as FQNEAQ (reference sequence). The CDR3 loop spans 11 amino acids. About this clone itself: Its matching antigen is unknown. The junction shows a germline mismatch at one end, possibly a read error.

Use of 60 Vbeta and 13 Jbeta primers characterized the PCR. How the authors handled the data: Later, 65 million to 85 million unique TCR beta chains were counted in an analysis, and approximately 9.9 million of them were shared. Generated by immunoSEQ multiplex PCR, the TCRdb table keeps only in-frame clones and is missing some. V and J calls and clone size are as listed in that table; D and trimming were resolved from the DNA. The top ten clones hold about 5% of a sample with under 200,000 clones, 73% of them seen once. This TCR came from a young woman in good health and CMV-seropositive. The sequencing sample was made of PBMCs. The J gene is TRBJ2-5, the V gene TRBV7-9; the D gene is possibly TRBD2 (5 bases). The CDR3 coding sequence is TGTGCCAGCAGCTTAGAGGACTCCCCTAACTTC. Translation gives CASSLEDSPNF.